The T cell receptor (beta chain) described here comes from a study of blood T cell repertoires in COVID-19. Profiling relied on immunoSEQ multiplex PCR, and the TCRdb table lists in-frame clones only, not all of them. The sample includes 150,000 to 200,000 clones, roughly 80% of them seen just once. Sequenced material: PBMCs or T cells enriched from blood (not recorded which). The clonotype was recovered from a woman between 40 and 55 years old with acute COVID-19.

Written as DNA, the CDR3 is TGTGCCTGGAGGGGGGACAGGGGTTTGGGCTACACCTTC. This translates into CAWRGDRGLGYTF. This chain uses TRBV30 with TRBJ1-2; 10 nucleotides agree with TRBD1. The germline gives CDR1 GTSNPN, CDR2 SVGIG (reference sequence). Unmatched junction bases numbered 6, after V lost 3 bases and J lost 8 bases. This CDR3 has 13 amino acids.